This paragraph reports one T cell receptor beta chain. What it recognizes is unknown. The data are from a study of T cells in lung cancer brain metastases. Study context: Tobacco use history was present in about 85% of the 20 patients, median roughly 40 pack-years.

Here immunoSEQ multiplex PCR was the method, and the copy in TCRdb shows in-frame clones only, minus some. The sample consists of fewer than 7,000 clones, about 85% of them appearing once. The V gene end was trimmed by 4 bases and the J gene end by 2 bases; junction bases not matched to a gene: 8. CDR3 length equals 15 residues. The germline CDR1 and CDR2 sequences are SGHRS and YFSETQ. Patients with a history of multiple malignancies were excluded. Four or five deparaffinized, unstained about 11 um sections supplied tumor areas macrodissected using marked H&E slides as a guide. Whole-study findings and limits: The complete infiltrating T cell repertoire may not have been retrieved from FFPE.

Material for sequencing was tumor tissue from the primary lung tumor. The clonotype originates from a man between 70 and 80 years old with non-small cell lung cancer. The chain uses TRBV5-1 and TRBJ1-2, with TRBD1 matching over 7 bases. CDR3 DNA: TGCGCCAGCAGCGCAAAGACAGGGTTAAACTATGGCTACACCTTC. It codes for CASSAKTGLNYGYTF. Full variable domain (remainder filled in from reference TRBV5-1 and TRBJ1-2): KAGVTQTPRYLIKTRGQQVTLSCSPISGHRSVSWYQQTPGQGLQFLFEYFSETQRNKGNFPGRFSGRQFSNSRSEMNVSTLELGDSALYLCASSAKTGLNYGYTFGSGTRLTVV.